This T cell receptor (beta chain) was identified in a study of shared clonotypes between healthy human individuals. Study-level information: A few men and a couple of women, aged 18 to 49, were donors.

This clone was observed a single time. The protocol was immunoSEQ multiplex PCR, while the TCRdb copy is restricted to in-frame clones and leaves out a portion. Here the sample spans roughly 2,300,000 clones, under 95% being singletons. This CDR3 has 16 amino acids. Trimming pared 1 base from V and 2 bases from J, leaving 15 bases between. Germline lookup yields CDR1 SGHVS and CDR2 FQNEAQ. Sequencing input: naive CD4+ T cells from PBMCs. The subset denotes: CD45RA+ positively selected. The source of this sequence is a man between 18 and 35 years old in good health. Some clones in this sample may be carry-over from other donors' samples. This chain joins TRBV7-8 and TRBJ2-7, with D unclear. The CDR3 DNA sequence: TGTGCCAGCAGCTTAGGGTCCCTGAATGTCCCCTACGAGCAGTACTTC. This encodes CASSLGSLNVPYEQYF.